This T cell receptor (beta chain) was recorded in a study of radiotherapy plus CTLA-4 blockade in lung cancer (dated by TCRdb to the late 2010s). General notes on the study: Among the enrolled patients, approximately 18% had an objective response, and 25% to 40% reached disease control.

The method behind the library was the immunoSEQ multiplex PCR assay. The immuneACCESS repertoire file appears here via TCRdb, limited to in-frame rearrangements. These files lack a portion of the clones; in checked studies, under half of the deficit traces to unresolved V genes, and the cause of the others is not known. Counted in this sample were 40,000 or so clones; more than 65% of them appeared once. The ten largest make up approximately 9.9% of the sample. In this study, focal radiation therapy paired with CTLA-4 blockade (ipilimumab) was tested in patients who had chemo-refractory metastatic non-small-cell lung cancer. Overall results and qualifications from the work: After treatment with radiotherapy and ipilimumab, TCR clones that originated in tumors expanded in peripheral blood. Early dynamic changes in blood T cell clones, together with increased serum interferon-beta after radiation, were reported as the strongest predictors of response.

Comment on this clone: The specificity of this receptor is unknown. Within one base of it there is no much larger clone, and no base qualities were kept.

The CDR3 numbers 15 residues from cysteine through phenylalanine. The CDR3 DNA has 45 bases and is translated from base 1. As encoded in the germline V gene (reference sequence), CDR1 is GTSNPN while CDR2 is SVGIG. Germline trimming: 4 bases from V, 0 bases from J; junction bases outside gene matches: 8. The clonotype originates from a human donor with non-small cell lung cancer who had stable disease on radiotherapy plus ipilimumab. The input for sequencing was peripheral blood, taken from a patient treated with radiotherapy plus ipilimumab. The rearranged segments are TRBV30 and TRBJ2-5; a stretch of 7 junction bases matches TRBD2. This receptor carries the CDR3 CAWTPLGGYQETQYF. The DNA reads TGTGCCTGGACCCCCCTGGGAGGGTACCAAGAGACCCAGTACTTC.